This T cell receptor beta chain was retrieved from a study of cytomegalovirus exposure and HLA in healthy donors. Germline-derived CDR1 and CDR2 are SGHVS and FQNEAQ. Trimming took off 1 base at V and 5 bases at J, with 5 bases between the two ends. The CDR3 is 12 residues long. Points from the study as a whole: TCR beta V- and J-gene trimming, according to a later analysis, was linked to a missense DCLRE1C variant. Sequencing depth roughly uniform across donors was assumed in presence/absence analyses.

Primers: 60 Vbeta forward and 13 Jbeta reverse. Assay: immunoSEQ multiplex PCR; the TCRdb copy retains only in-frame clones and omits some. Among over 150,000 clones listed, about three quarters were seen once. About this clone itself: The antigen remains undetermined. Other DNA sequences in the sample encode the same CDR3.

This receptor was identified in a young man in good health and CMV-seronegative. Sequences were obtained from PBMCs. This chain joins TRBV7-8 and TRBJ1-2; D gene uncertain. The CDR3 loop is CASSLDSYGYTF. The CDR3 nucleotides are TGTGCCAGCAGCTTAGACAGTTATGGCTACACCTTC.